Following are 31 T cell receptor beta chains from one sample sequenced in a study of blood T cell repertoires in COVID-19 (dated by TCRdb to 2020 to 2022). Receptors were amplified or captured by the immunoSEQ multiplex PCR assay. This is the immuneACCESS table as TCRdb keeps it, with only in-frame sequences that have V and J called. A part of the clones is gone; compared with another copy, unresolved V genes explain less than half, and the rest is unexplained. This sample is represented by 180,000 or so clones; over 75% of them were singletons. Of the sample, 9.5% to 13% falls within the top ten clones. Source material: peripheral blood. The receptors derive from a human donor with active or convalescent COVID-19. The donor label of this sample is uncertain.

The genes are TRBV27 and TRBJ2-3, with D maybe TRBD2 (6 bases). The germline V and J ends were trimmed by 4 bases and 3 bases, with 11 bases remaining between them. The CDR3 contains 14 residues. Germline loops: CDR1 MNHEY, CDR2 SMNVEV (reference sequence). Here the CDR3 DNA reads TGTGCCAGCAGTTACGGGGGAACGACAGATACGCAGTATTTT. It yields the protein CASSYGGTTDTQYF.

The gene calls are TRBV29-1 and TRBJ2-3, with 8 bases fitting TRBD2. This CDR3 spans 15 amino acids. The V segment lost 2 bases and the J segment 0 bases; nucleotides outside the gene matches: 4. Germline V lookup: CDR1 SQVTM, CDR2 ANQGSEA. The CDR3 DNA follows: TGCAGCGTTGAACCTAGCGGGCCTAGCACAGATACGCAGTATTTT. Its translation is CSVEPSGPSTDTQYF.

This chain connects TRBV21-1 to TRBJ2-3; the table assigns TRBD2, which was not confirmed against the DNA. TRBV21-1 is a known pseudogene. This CDR3 comprises 20 residues. The CDR3 nucleotides read TGTGCCAGCAGCAAATCCGGGGGACGGGACTTTAGAACTTTCACAGATACGCAGTATTTT. Encoded protein: CASSKSGGRDFRTFTDTQYF.

The rearrangement joins TRBV7-6 to TRBJ1-1; D remains ambiguous. CDR1 is SGHVS, CDR2 FNYEAQ, per germline. Trimming took off 3 bases at V and 1 base at J, with 12 bases between the two ends. The CDR3 covers 15 residues. This chain's CDR3 is CASSFGPVANTEAFF. Written as DNA, the CDR3 is TGTGCCAGCAGCTTCGGCCCGGTAGCGAACACTGAAGCTTTCTTT.

Concerning this clone: The germline gene is not matched at one end of the junction; a read error may be the cause. The rearrangement joins TRBV7-7 to TRBJ2-7, with D maybe TRBD2 (5 bases). The CDR3 runs 15 residues. Germline V gives CDR1 SSHAT, CDR2 FNYEAQ (reference sequence). The CDR3 DNA is TGTGCTAGCAGCCCCTTCATTCTAGCTTTTGACGAGCAGTACTTC. Protein product: CASSPFILAFDEQYF. The whole variable domain, filled in from reference TRBV7-7 and TRBJ2-7, reads GAGVSQSPRYKVTKRGQDVTLRCDPISSHATLYWYQQALGQGPEFLTYFNYEAQPDKSGLPSDRFSAERPEGSISTLTIQRTEQRDSAMYRCASSPFILAFDEQYFGPGTRLTVT.

This clone came up a few times. This chain uses TRBV2 with TRBJ2-3; 8 nucleotides line up with TRBD2. Germline V lookup: CDR1 SNHLY, CDR2 FYNNEI. The V gene end was trimmed by 6 bases and the J gene end by 2 bases; junction bases not matched to a gene: 7. The CDR3 covers 15 residues. CDR3 in amino acids: CASSPGTRDTDTQYF. Written as DNA, the CDR3 is TGTGCCAGCAGCCCCGGGACTAGAGACACAGATACGCAGTATTTT.

The chain has TRBV11-2 and TRBJ2-1; D is undetermined. The CDR3 runs 16 residues. The V and J ends lost 6 bases and 1 base respectively, with 16 bases between them. Germline V lookup: CDR1 SGHAT, CDR2 FQNNGV. The CDR3 DNA reads TGTGCCAGCAGATCCCCTAGGAACGCATCCTACAATGAGCAGTTCTTC. Protein: CASRSPRNASYNEQFF.

The chain carries TRBV6-6 and TRBJ1-5; maybe TRBD1 (5 bases). The CDR3 length is 16 residues. Germline V gene data show CDR1 as MNHNY and CDR2 as SVGAGI (reference sequence). Trimming left V 2 bases short and J 4 bases short, with 15 bases between. The CDR3 reads CASSYLNGGGNQPQHF. DNA of the CDR3: TGTGCCAGCAGTTACCTAAACGGGGGGGGGAATCAGCCCCAGCATTTT.

The genes are TRBV4-3 and TRBJ2-3, with a tentative D call TRBD2 (5 bases). The germline CDR1 and CDR2 sequences are LGHNA and YSLEER. The V and J ends lost 2 bases and 1 base respectively, with 7 bases between them. This CDR3 contains 14 residues. The CDR3 region has the DNA TGCGCCAGCAGCCAAAGGCGGGGCACAGATACGCAGTATTTT. This sequence encodes CASSQRRGTDTQYF.

This chain connects TRBV2 to TRBJ2-3; D is unclear. The CDR3 loop spans 15 amino acids. CDR1 and CDR2 (germline): SNHLY, FYNNEI. V shed 5 bases and J shed 1 base, with 13 bases lying between them. The chain's CDR3 is CASSPVQMGTDTQYF. The CDR3 DNA reads as TGTGCCAGCAGTCCGGTTCAAATGGGCACAGATACGCAGTATTTT.

The rearrangement links TRBV11-3 to TRBJ2-7, with a possible D match to TRBD1 (6 bases). The CDR3 is 14 residues long. Deletions cut 1 base from V and 3 bases from J, with 10 bases between. From germline, CDR1 is SGHNT and CDR2 YENEEA. This chain's CDR3 is CASSLGGTNYEQYF. CDR3 nucleotides: TGTGCCAGCAGCTTAGGTGGGACAAACTACGAGCAGTACTTC.

This clone was recorded a few times. This chain connects TRBV4-1 to TRBJ1-5; D remains unclear. V shed 0 bases and J shed 4 bases, with 10 bases lying between them. Germline V CDR1 and CDR2: MGHRA, YSYEKL. The CDR3 sequence is 15 residues long. In DNA, the CDR3 is TGCGCCAGCAGCCAAGAAAGCGGGAGTAATCAGCCCCAGCATTTT. Amino acid sequence: CASSQESGSNQPQHF.

V is TRBV9 and J is TRBJ2-1, with TRBD2 identical over 11 bases. The CDR3 is 15 residues long. V trimming: 3 bases; J trimming: 5 bases; junction bases outside the gene matches: 4. Germline V lookup: CDR1 SGDLS, CDR2 YYNGEE. CDR3 DNA: TGTGCCAGCAGCGGACTAGCGGGGTTTGACAATGAGCAGTTCTTC. It encodes CASSGLAGFDNEQFF.

The genes are TRBV5-6 and TRBJ2-7; D is possibly TRBD1 (6 bases). This CDR3 contains 16 residues. V was clipped by 2 bases and J by 5 bases, with 20 bases between them. Germline V CDR1 and CDR2: SGHDT, YYEEEE. The CDR3 sequence: CASSFLTQRGSHEQYF. As DNA, the CDR3 is TGTGCCAGCAGCTTTCTTACCCAGAGGGGGTCGCACGAGCAGTACTTC. The variable domain in full, completed from reference TRBV5-6 and TRBJ2-7, reads DAGVTQSPTHLIKTRGQQVTLRCSPKSGHDTVSWYQQALGQGPQFIFQYYEEEERQRGNFPDRFSGHQFPNYSSELNVNALLLGDSALYLCASSFLTQRGSHEQYFGPGTRLTVT.

The chain has TRBV5-5 and TRBJ2-7, with D possibly TRBD1 on 7 matching bases. The germline gives CDR1 SGHKS, CDR2 YYEKEE (reference sequence). V was clipped by 0 bases and J by 1 base, with 11 bases between them. This CDR3 is built from 15 residues. CDR3 coding DNA: TGTGCCAGCAGCTTGGGACAGGGACTTTCCTACGAGCAGTACTTC. Translation gives CASSLGQGLSYEQYF.

The chain recombines TRBV27 with TRBJ2-5; a possible D gene is TRBD2 (6 bases). V shed 6 bases and J shed 7 bases, with 12 bases lying between them. The CDR3 length is 12 residues. CDR1 MNHEY and CDR2 SMNVEV come from the germline V gene (reference sequence). The CDR3 DNA sequence: TGTGCCAGCAGGTCGGGAGTGAGGACCCAGTACTTC. The encoded protein is CASRSGVRTQYF.

This chain connects TRBV7-3 to TRBJ2-3; 7 bases match TRBD2. This CDR3 has 15 amino acids. Germline assignment: CDR1 SGHTA and CDR2 FQGTGA. The trim removed 4 bases at V and 2 bases at J, leaving 6 bases unmatched. The CDR3 is CASSSRGGSTDTQYF. The CDR3 coding sequence is TGTGCCAGCAGCTCCCGCGGGGGATCCACAGATACGCAGTATTTT.

This clone was seen only a few times. DNA of the CDR3: TGTGCCAGCAGCGTACCAGCCGGGACTAGCGTGAGAAGCGGGACCGGGGAGCTGTTTTTT. It encodes CASSVPAGTSVRSGTGELFF. V and J are TRBV7-8 and TRBJ2-2; 10 bases are a match to TRBD2. In germline, CDR1 is SGHVS, CDR2 FQNEAQ. CDR3 length equals 20 residues. V shed 5 bases and J 5 bases; nucleotides not matched to a gene: 20.

The chain combines TRBV28 with TRBJ1-1, with 8 bases that match TRBD1. Trimming removed 5 bases from V and 4 bases from J; junction bases left unmatched: 6. CDR3 size: 14 residues. CDR1 is MDHEN and CDR2 is SYDVKM in the germline V gene. The CDR3 spells CASSPRQGSTEAFF. The CDR3 coding sequence is TGTGCCAGCAGTCCACGACAGGGGTCCACTGAAGCTTTCTTT.

The chain employs TRBV5-1 and TRBJ2-5; TRBD1 matches 7 bases. Germline-derived CDR1 and CDR2 are SGHRS and YFSETQ. Trimming at V came to 2 bases and at J to 5 bases, leaving 6 bases not matched to a gene. The CDR3 contains 14 residues. CDR3 nucleotide sequence: TGCGCCAGCAGCTTCGGGACAGATCGTGAGACCCAGTACTTC. Amino acids: CASSFGTDRETQYF.

V is TRBV15 and J is TRBJ2-1, with D perhaps matching TRBD1 (6 bases). Trimming left V 9 bases short and J 5 bases short, with 14 bases between. CDR1 and CDR2 (germline): LNHNV, YYDKDF (reference sequence). This CDR3 is 13 amino acids long. The CDR3 region has the DNA TGTGCCACACAGGGTATTATTAACAATGAGCAGTTCTTC. The encoded protein is CATQGIINNEQFF. The full variable domain, completed using reference TRBV15 and TRBJ2-1, is DAMVIQNPRYQVTQFGKPVTLSCSQTLNHNVMYWYQQKSSQAPKLLFHYYDKDFNNEADTPDNFQSRRPNTSFCFLDIRSPGLGDTAMYLCATQGIINNEQFFGPGTRLTVL.

The chain couples TRBV4-2 to TRBJ2-7; TRBD2 is a possible D gene (5 bases). V was shortened by 4 bases and J by 2 bases, with 12 bases between the two germline ends. Germline V gene sequence: CDR1 LGHNA, CDR2 YNFKEQ. The CDR3 consists of 14 residues. The CDR3: CASSPRTDAYEQYF. DNA for the CDR3: TGTGCCAGCAGCCCTAGGACTGATGCCTACGAGCAGTACTTC.

The rearrangement uses TRBV18 and TRBJ2-7, with D possibly being TRBD2 (5 bases). Germline CDR1 is KGHSH and CDR2 is LQKENI. This CDR3 region has 14 residues. Trimming took 3 bases from V and 1 from J, leaving 10 bases between them. The CDR3 here is CASSPERNSYEQYF. The CDR3 nucleotides read TGTGCCAGCTCACCGGAGCGGAATTCCTACGAGCAGTACTTC.

CDR3 nucleotide sequence: TGTGCCAGCAGTTTATTCCAGCCCGGGGAGCTGTTTTTT. Protein product: CASSLFQPGELFF. The rearrangement joins TRBV27 to TRBJ1-3; no firm D call. Near its end, the DNA agrees better with TRBJ2-2, so the J call may be wrong. The CDR3 is 13 residues long. Germline values: CDR1 MNHEY, CDR2 SMNVEV (reference sequence).

The V and J genes are TRBV10-3 and TRBJ2-5; perhaps TRBD1 as D (5 bases). CDR3 size: 14 residues. Trimming removed 3 bases from V and 3 bases from J, with 11 bases in between. CDR1 and CDR2 from the germline V gene are ENHRY and SYGVKD. In DNA, the CDR3 is TGTGCCATCAGTGATACAGGCGACGAAGAGACCCAGTACTTC. Amino acid sequence: CAISDTGDEETQYF.

This chain uses TRBV20-1 with TRBJ1-5; maybe TRBD1 (5 bases). The germline V and J ends were trimmed by 3 bases and 3 bases, with 18 bases remaining between them. Germline V lookup: CDR1 DFQATT, CDR2 SNEGSKA (reference sequence). The CDR3 covers 16 residues. The CDR3 is CSASERSTVTNQPQHF. The DNA for the CDR3 is TGCAGTGCTAGTGAGAGGTCGACAGTTACCAATCAGCCCCAGCATTTT.

The chain carries TRBV9 and TRBJ2-7, with D perhaps TRBD1 (5 bases). The V end lost 5 bases, the J end lost 1 base, and 10 bases lay between the germline ends. The germline CDR1 and CDR2 sequences are SGDLS and YYNGEE. The CDR3 has 13 residues. The CDR3 loop reads CASRGQGSYEQYF. The CDR3 region has the DNA TGTGCCAGCAGGGGGCAGGGTTCCTACGAGCAGTACTTC.

CDR3 sequence (DNA): TGTGCCAGCAGCCCCGGCAGGGGGGAATCACCCCTCCACTTT. Translated: CASSPGRGESPLHF. The chain combines TRBV7-9 with TRBJ1-6; 7 bases fit TRBD1. CDR3 length: 14 amino acids. Germline V gene lookup returns CDR1 SEHNR and CDR2 FQNEAQ (reference sequence). Trimming took 5 bases from V and 10 from J; bases not matched to a gene: 8.

The rearrangement joins TRBV2 to TRBJ2-1; D gene ambiguous. V was shortened by 7 bases and J by 6 bases, with 10 bases between the two germline ends. From germline, CDR1 is SNHLY and CDR2 FYNNEI. The CDR3 has 12 amino acids. The CDR3 DNA follows: TGTGCCAGCAACTTAGCAAGCAATGAGCAGTTCTTC. Its translation is CASNLASNEQFF.

The rearrangement links TRBV5-4 to TRBJ2-1, with 7 positions matching TRBD1. V shed 4 bases, J shed 8 bases, and the junction held 12 bases outside the gene matches. The CDR3 runs to 15 residues. Per the germline V gene, CDR1 is SGHNT and CDR2 is YYREEE (reference sequence). CDR3 region: CASSLPTGNFDEQFF. CDR3 DNA sequence: TGTGCCAGCAGCCTCCCGACAGGGAATTTCGATGAGCAGTTCTTC.

The chain carries TRBV6-1 and TRBJ2-7, with unresolved D. This CDR3 region has 15 residues. Germline V gene data show CDR1 as MNHNS and CDR2 as SASEGT. Trimming cost V 3 bases and J 3 bases, with 15 bases left between them. The CDR3 DNA reads as TGTGCCAGCAGTGACGACTCCTCTCCAGTCTACGAGCAGTACTTC. This codes for CASSDDSSPVYEQYF.